Shown below are 13 T cell receptor beta chains from a single sample sequenced in a study of blood T cell repertoires in COVID-19. Repertoires were generated with immunoSEQ multiplex PCR, while TCRdb's copy carries only in-frame clones and drops some. The data hold under 250,000 clones, with 92% observed a single time. The specimen sequenced was peripheral blood. Receptors originate from a man aged 25 to 40 with COVID-19, enrolled during active disease.

J is TRBJ1-1 and V is TRBV2; TRBD1 is a possible D gene (6 bases). The CDR3 has 14 amino acids. Germline V gene sequence: CDR1 SNHLY, CDR2 FYNNEI. The V end lost 6 bases, the J end lost 0 bases, and 11 bases lay between the germline ends. The CDR3 coding sequence is TGTGCCAGCAGCTACTCAGGGGTGAACACTGAAGCTTTCTTT. Residues: CASSYSGVNTEAFF.

This CDR3 is CASSFGSGANTGELFF. As DNA, the CDR3 is TGTGCCAGCAGCTTCGGTAGCGGGGCGAACACCGGGGAGCTGTTTTTT. The genes are TRBV7-9 and TRBJ2-2, with 8 bases that match TRBD2. Germline CDR1 reads SEHNR; CDR2 reads FQNEAQ (reference sequence). V gave up 3 bases and J gave up 0 bases; unmatched junction bases: 3. This CDR3 spans 16 amino acids. Using reference TRBV7-9 and TRBJ2-2 for the parts outside the CDR3, the full variable domain is DTGVSQNPRHKITKRGQNVTFRCDPISEHNRLYWYRQTLGQGPEFLTYFQNEAQLEKSRLLSDRFSAERPKGSFSTLEIQRTEQGDSAMYLCASSFGSGANTGELFFGEGSRLTVL.

The V gene is TRBV9, the J gene TRBJ2-5; perhaps TRBD1 as D (6 bases). V was trimmed by 0 bases and J by 4 bases, leaving 13 bases between them. The CDR3 has 15 residues. Germline lookup yields CDR1 SGDLS and CDR2 YYNGEE. CDR3 nucleotides: TGTGCCAGCAGCGTAGCTCATACAGGGCGAGAGACCCAGTACTTC. Protein sequence: CASSVAHTGRETQYF.

The chain recombines TRBV14 with TRBJ1-6; D ambiguous. The V gene's germline CDR1 is SGHDN and CDR2 FVKESK. The CDR3 spans 11 residues. V was clipped by 3 bases and J by 9 bases, with 3 bases between them. CDR3 in amino acids: CASSHGSPLHF. In DNA, the CDR3 is TGTGCCAGCAGCCACGGTTCACCCCTCCACTTT. The full variable domain, with the rest looked up from reference TRBV14 and TRBJ1-6, is EAGVTQFPSHSVIEKGQTVTLRCDPISGHDNLYWYRRVMGKEIKFLLHFVKESKQDESGMPNNRFLAERTGGTYSTLKVQPAELEDSGVYFCASSHGSPLHFGNGTRLTVT.

This chain's CDR3 is CASSDNFGTDTQYF. CDR3 sequence (DNA): TGTGCCAGCAGTGACAATTTTGGCACAGATACGCAGTATTTT. The V gene is TRBV25-1, the J gene TRBJ2-3; unclear D gene. Trimming removed 3 bases at V and 1 base at J, with 8 bases between. The CDR3 extends over 14 amino acids. Germline CDR1 reads MGHDK; CDR2 reads SYGVNS.

V is TRBV4-1 and J is TRBJ1-5; D possibly corresponds to TRBD1 (6 bases). Deletions cut 1 base from V and 4 bases from J, with 17 bases between. Germline V gene lookup returns CDR1 MGHRA and CDR2 YSYEKL. The CDR3 loop spans 17 amino acids. This CDR3 reads CASSQAWTASHNQPQHF. CDR3 sequence (DNA): TGCGCCAGCAGCCAAGCCTGGACAGCTAGCCATAATCAGCCCCAGCATTTT.

This clone has a single count. The genes are TRBV20-1 and TRBJ2-5, with TRBD1 matching 8 bases. V was clipped by 3 bases and J by 9 bases; unmatched bases: 9. The germline V gene has CDR1 DFQATT and CDR2 SNEGSKA (reference sequence). The CDR3 has 13 residues. In DNA, the CDR3 is TGCAGTGCTAGTCAGGGGGCCAATGTGGCCCAGTACTTC. Protein sequence: CSASQGANVAQYF.

The V gene is TRBV10-2, the J gene TRBJ1-2; TRBD1 is a possible D gene (6 bases). This CDR3 spans 13 amino acids. The ends were cut back, 2 bases at V and 2 bases at J, with 6 bases in the middle. Germline CDR1 and CDR2: WSHSY and SAAADI. This CDR3 reads CASSETGNYGYTF. The CDR3 nucleotides are TGCGCCAGCAGTGAGACAGGGAACTATGGCTACACCTTC.

The chain employs TRBV23-1 and TRBJ1-3; TRBD1 matches 8 bases. TRBV23-1 counts as an open reading frame of uncertain function. The CDR3 is 18 residues long. V was pared by 11 bases and J by 0 bases, with 18 bases of the junction left unmatched. The CDR3 nucleotides read TGCGCCGGCCCGGGACAGGCTAAAGACGTCTGCTCTGGAAACACCATATATTTT. Amino acids: CAGPGQAKDVCSGNTIYF.

The rearrangement joins TRBV12-5 to TRBJ2-7; perhaps TRBD2 as D (5 bases). This CDR3 spans 17 amino acids. Trimming pared 1 base from V and 0 bases from J, leaving 16 bases between. Germline V gives CDR1 LGHNT, CDR2 FRNRAP. The chain's CDR3 is CASGLDPGGRSSYEQYF. CDR3 nucleotides: TGTGCTAGTGGTTTGGACCCTGGCGGGCGAAGCTCCTACGAGCAGTACTTC.

The chain recombines TRBV7-2 with TRBJ2-4; the match to TRBD1 covers 7 bases. Germline-derived CDR1 and CDR2 are SGHTA and FQGNSA. V gave up 4 bases and J gave up 1 base; unmatched junction bases: 1. This CDR3 is 14 amino acids long. CDR3 in amino acids: CASSSGQAKNIQYF. The CDR3 DNA follows: TGTGCCAGCAGCTCGGGACAGGCCAAAAACATTCAGTACTTC.

CDR3 loop: CATSRRTSGAFYEQFF. CDR3 nucleotides: TGTGCCACCAGCCGCCGAACTAGCGGGGCTTTCTATGAGCAGTTCTTC. The chain has TRBV15 and TRBJ2-1; the match to TRBD2 covers 10 bases. The V gene's germline CDR1 is LNHNV and CDR2 YYDKDF (reference sequence). This CDR3 has 16 amino acids. V trimming: 5 bases; J trimming: 8 bases; junction bases outside the gene matches: 12.

The chain has TRBV9 and TRBJ1-1; no clear D. The ends were cut back, 3 bases at V and 1 base at J, with 19 bases in the middle. CDR1 and CDR2 (germline): SGDLS, YYNGEE. This CDR3 region has 17 residues. Here the CDR3 DNA reads TGTGCCAGCAGCGCGCATACCGGCGGGGTGTCGAACACTGAAGCTTTCTTT. Its translation is CASSAHTGGVSNTEAFF. The complete variable domain, with remaining parts taken from reference TRBV9 and TRBJ1-1, reads DSGVTQTPKHLITATGQRVTLRCSPRSGDLSVYWYQQSLDQGLQFLIQYYNGEERAKGNILERFSAQQFPDLHSELNLSSLELGDSALYFCASSAHTGGVSNTEAFFGQGTRLTVV.